Listed here are 3 T cell receptor beta chains from one sample, sequenced in a study of neoadjuvant anti-PD-1 for oral cavity cancer. Documented time point: after neoadjuvant nivolumab, at surgical resection. Sequencing used immunoSEQ multiplex PCR; TCRdb keeps in-frame clones, though not all of them. This table has 65,000 to 70,000 clones, 86% appearing once. This sample comprised PBMCs, obtained after nivolumab (anti-PD-1) treatment. The receptors shown here come from a person between 40 and 85 years old with oral cavity squamous cell carcinoma.

The gene calls are TRBV7-9 and TRBJ1-6; 9 nucleotides align to TRBD1. The trim removed 5 bases at V and 10 bases at J, leaving 3 bases unmatched. This CDR3 is built from 13 residues. Germline V gene lookup returns CDR1 SEHNR and CDR2 FQNEAQ (reference sequence). CDR3: CASSSDRGSPLHF. The CDR3 DNA reads TGTGCCAGCAGCAGCGACAGGGGGTCACCCCTCCACTTT.

The chain links TRBV5-1 to TRBJ2-6, with TRBD1 as a possible D gene (6 bases). The CDR3 spans 13 residues. Germline CDR1 is SGHRS and CDR2 is YFSETQ. V was clipped by 1 base and J by 16 bases, with 15 bases between them. In DNA form, the CDR3 reads TGCGCCAGCAGCTTGAGCTTGGACAGCGGACTGACTTTC. Protein: CASSLSLDSGLTF.

The chain recombines TRBV7-3 with TRBJ2-5; D could derive from TRBD1 or TRBD2 (5 bases each). CDR1 is SGHTA and CDR2 is FQGTGA in the germline V gene. The CDR3 is 15 residues long. Trimming removed 2 bases from V and 4 bases from J, with 14 bases in between. The CDR3 DNA is TGTGCCAGCAGCTTACGTCAGGGAGTCGCAGAGACCCAGTACTTC. It translates to CASSLRQGVAETQYF.